This T cell receptor beta chain stems from a study of OX40 agonist ivuxolimab in advanced cancers. Study overall: Partial responses occurred in three patients (one hepatocellular carcinoma, two cutaneous melanoma).

Only in-frame clones appear in the TCRdb table, and some are missing; sequencing was by immunoSEQ multiplex PCR. The repertoire holds 36,000 or so clones, 70% to 80% seen once, with about 19% in the top ten. This TCR came from an adult with an advanced solid tumor such as melanoma, head and neck, liver or kidney cancer. Here the sequenced sample was CD4+ or CD8+ T cells sorted from blood, taken in a trial of the OX40 agonist ivuxolimab.

The CDR3 DNA reads as TGTGCCAGCAGTGAACTGGGTGCAGGCGAGACCCAGTACTTC. Translating gives CASSELGAGETQYF. The genes are TRBV2 and TRBJ2-5, with D uncertain. V lost 2 bases and J lost 5, with 12 bases in between. This CDR3 has 14 residues. Looked up from germline, CDR1 is SNHLY and CDR2 is FYNNEI.